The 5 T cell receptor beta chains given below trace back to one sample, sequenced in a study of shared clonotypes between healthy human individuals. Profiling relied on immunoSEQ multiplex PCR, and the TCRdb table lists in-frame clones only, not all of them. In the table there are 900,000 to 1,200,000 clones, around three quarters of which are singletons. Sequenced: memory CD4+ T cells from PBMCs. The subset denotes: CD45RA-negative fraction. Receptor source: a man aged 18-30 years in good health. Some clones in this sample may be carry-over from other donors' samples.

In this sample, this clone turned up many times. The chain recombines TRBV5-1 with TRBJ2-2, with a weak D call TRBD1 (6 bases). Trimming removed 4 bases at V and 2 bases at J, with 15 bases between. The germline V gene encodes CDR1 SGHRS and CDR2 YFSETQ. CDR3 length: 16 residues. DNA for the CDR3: TGCGCCAGCAGCGAAGGACAGCTCTTTAACACCGGGGAGCTGTTTTTT. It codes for CASSEGQLFNTGELFF.

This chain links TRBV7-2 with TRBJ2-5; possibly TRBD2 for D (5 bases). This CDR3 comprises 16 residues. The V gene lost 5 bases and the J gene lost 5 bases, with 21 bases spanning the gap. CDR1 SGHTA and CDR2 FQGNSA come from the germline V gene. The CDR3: CASSPDGWESGETQYF. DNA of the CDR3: TGTGCCAGCAGCCCCGATGGGTGGGAGTCCGGGGAGACCCAGTACTTC.

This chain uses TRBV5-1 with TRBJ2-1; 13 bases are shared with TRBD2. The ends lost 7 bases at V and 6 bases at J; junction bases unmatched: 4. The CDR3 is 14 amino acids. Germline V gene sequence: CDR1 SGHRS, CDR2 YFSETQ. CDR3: CASLRTSGSNEQFF. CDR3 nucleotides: TGCGCCAGCCTCCGGACTAGCGGGAGCAATGAGCAGTTCTTC.

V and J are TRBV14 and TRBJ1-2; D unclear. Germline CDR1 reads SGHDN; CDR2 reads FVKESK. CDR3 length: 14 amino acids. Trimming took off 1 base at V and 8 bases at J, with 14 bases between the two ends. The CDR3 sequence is CASSQGSRTGGYTF. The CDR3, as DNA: TGTGCCAGCAGCCAAGGCTCCCGAACGGGGGGCTACACCTTC.

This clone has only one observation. CDR3 nucleotides: TGTGCCAGCAGGCGCACAACCTTGGGAGGGAAAACTAATGAAAAACTGTTTTTT. Residues: CASRRTTLGGKTNEKLFF. The genes are TRBV27 and TRBJ1-4; D ambiguous. Germline loops: CDR1 MNHEY, CDR2 SMNVEV (reference sequence). The V and J ends lost 6 bases and 1 base respectively, with 21 bases between them. The length of the CDR3 is 18 residues.